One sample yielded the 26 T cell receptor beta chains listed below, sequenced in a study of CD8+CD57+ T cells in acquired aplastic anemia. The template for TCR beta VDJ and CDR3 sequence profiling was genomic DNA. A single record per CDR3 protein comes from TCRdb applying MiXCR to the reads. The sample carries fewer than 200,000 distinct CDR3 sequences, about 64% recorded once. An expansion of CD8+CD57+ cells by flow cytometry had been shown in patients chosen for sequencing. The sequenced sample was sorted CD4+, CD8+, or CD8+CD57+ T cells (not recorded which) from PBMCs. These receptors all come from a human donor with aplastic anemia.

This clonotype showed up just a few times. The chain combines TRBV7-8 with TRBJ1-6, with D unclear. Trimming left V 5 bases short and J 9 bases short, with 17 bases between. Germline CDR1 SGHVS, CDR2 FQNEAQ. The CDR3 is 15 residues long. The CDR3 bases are TGTGCCAGCAGCCCAGCCCTCGCGCCGGGTTCACCCCTCCACTTT. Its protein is CASSPALAPGSPLHF. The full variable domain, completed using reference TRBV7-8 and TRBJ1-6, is GAGVSQSPRYKVAKRGQDVALRCDPISGHVSLFWYQQALGQGPEFLTYFQNEAQLDKSGLPSDRFFAERPEGSVSTLKIQRTQQEDSAVYLCASSPALAPGSPLHFGNGTRLTVT.

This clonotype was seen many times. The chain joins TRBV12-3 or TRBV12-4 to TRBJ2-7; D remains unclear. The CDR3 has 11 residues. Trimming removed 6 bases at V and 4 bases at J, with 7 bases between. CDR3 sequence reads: CASSPGYEQYF. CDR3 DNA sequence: TGTGCCAGCAGCCCGGGTTACGAGCAGTACTTC.

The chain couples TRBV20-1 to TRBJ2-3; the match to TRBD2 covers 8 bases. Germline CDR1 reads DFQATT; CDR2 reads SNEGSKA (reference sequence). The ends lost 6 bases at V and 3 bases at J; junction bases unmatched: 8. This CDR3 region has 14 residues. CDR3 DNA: TGCAGTGCCCCCGACAGCGGGAGAACAGATACGCAGTATTTT. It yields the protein CSAPDSGRTDTQYF.

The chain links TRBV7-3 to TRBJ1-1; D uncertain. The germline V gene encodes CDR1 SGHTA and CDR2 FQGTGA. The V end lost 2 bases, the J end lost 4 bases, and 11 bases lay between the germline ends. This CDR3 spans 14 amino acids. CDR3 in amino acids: CASSLQDRRTEAFF. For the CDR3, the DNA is TGTGCCAGCAGCTTACAAGACCGTCGCACTGAAGCTTTCTTT.

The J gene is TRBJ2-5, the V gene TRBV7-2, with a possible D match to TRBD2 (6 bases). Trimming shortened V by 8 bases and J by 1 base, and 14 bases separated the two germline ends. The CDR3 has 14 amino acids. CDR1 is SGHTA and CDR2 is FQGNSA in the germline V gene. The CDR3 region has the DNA TGTGCCAGCTCCACTCGGGACTTCCAAGAGACCCAGTACTTC. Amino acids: CASSTRDFQETQYF.

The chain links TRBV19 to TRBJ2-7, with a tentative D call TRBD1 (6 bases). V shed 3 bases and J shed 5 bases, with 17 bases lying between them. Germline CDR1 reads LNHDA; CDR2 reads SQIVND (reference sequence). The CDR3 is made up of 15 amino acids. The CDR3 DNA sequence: TGTGCCAGTAGTATCGACACCCGGACAGTAAACGAGCAGTACTTC. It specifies CASSIDTRTVNEQYF.

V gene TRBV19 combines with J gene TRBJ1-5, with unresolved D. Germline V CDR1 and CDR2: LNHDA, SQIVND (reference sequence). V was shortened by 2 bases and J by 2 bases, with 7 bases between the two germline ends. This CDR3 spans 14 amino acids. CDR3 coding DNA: TGTGCCAGTAGTATAAGAGATGGCAATCAGCCCCAGCATTTT. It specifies CASSIRDGNQPQHF.

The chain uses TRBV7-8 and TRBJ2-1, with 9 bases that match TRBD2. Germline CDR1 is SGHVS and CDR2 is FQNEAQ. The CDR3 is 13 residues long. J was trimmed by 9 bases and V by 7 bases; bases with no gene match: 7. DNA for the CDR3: TGTGCCAGCACCCGTGGGACTAGCATTGAGCAGTTCTTC. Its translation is CASTRGTSIEQFF.

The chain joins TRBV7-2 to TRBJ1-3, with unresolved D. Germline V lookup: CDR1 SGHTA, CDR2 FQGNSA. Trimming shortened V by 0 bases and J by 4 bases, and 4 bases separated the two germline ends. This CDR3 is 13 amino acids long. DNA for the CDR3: TGTGCCAGCAGCTTAGCGGGAGGAAACACCATATATTTT. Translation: CASSLAGGNTIYF.

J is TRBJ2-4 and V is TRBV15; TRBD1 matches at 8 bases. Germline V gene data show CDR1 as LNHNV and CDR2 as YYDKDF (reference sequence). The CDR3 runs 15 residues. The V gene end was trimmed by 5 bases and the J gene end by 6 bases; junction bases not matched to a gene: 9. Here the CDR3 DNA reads TGTGCCACCAGCGGAAGACAGGGGACTGGAAACATTCAGTACTTC. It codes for CATSGRQGTGNIQYF.

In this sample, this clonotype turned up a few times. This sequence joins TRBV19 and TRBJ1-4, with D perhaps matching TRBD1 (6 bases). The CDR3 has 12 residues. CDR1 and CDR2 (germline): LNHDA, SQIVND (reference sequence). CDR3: CASGAPNEKLFF. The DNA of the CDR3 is TGTGCGTCGGGGGCCCCTAATGAAAAACTGTTTTTT.

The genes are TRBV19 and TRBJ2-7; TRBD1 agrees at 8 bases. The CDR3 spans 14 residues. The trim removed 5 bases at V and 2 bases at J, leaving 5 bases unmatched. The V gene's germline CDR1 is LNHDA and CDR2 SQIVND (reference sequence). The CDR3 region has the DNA TGTGCCAGTAGTGGAGGGACAGGTACCTACGAGCAGTACTTC. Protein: CASSGGTGTYEQYF.

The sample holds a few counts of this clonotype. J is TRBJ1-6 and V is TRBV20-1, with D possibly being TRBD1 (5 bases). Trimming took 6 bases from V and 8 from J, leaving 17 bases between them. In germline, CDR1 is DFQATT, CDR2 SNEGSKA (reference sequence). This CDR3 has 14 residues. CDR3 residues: CSASRVTEDSPLHF. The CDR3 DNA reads TGCAGTGCCAGTCGGGTGACAGAGGATTCACCCCTCCACTTT.

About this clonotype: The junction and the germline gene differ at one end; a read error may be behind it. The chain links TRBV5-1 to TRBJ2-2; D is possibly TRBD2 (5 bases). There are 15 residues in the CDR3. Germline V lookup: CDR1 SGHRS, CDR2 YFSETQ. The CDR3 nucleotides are TGTGCCAGCAGCGTTCGGGAAGGCCTCACCGGGGAGCTGTTTTTT. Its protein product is CASSVREGLTGELFF. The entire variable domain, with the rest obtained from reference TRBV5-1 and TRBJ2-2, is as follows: KAGVTQTPRYLIKTRGQQVTLSCSPISGHRSVSWYQQTPGQGLQFLFEYFSETQRNKGNFPGRFSGRQFSNSRSEMNVSTLELGDSALYLCASSVREGLTGELFFGEGSRLTVL.

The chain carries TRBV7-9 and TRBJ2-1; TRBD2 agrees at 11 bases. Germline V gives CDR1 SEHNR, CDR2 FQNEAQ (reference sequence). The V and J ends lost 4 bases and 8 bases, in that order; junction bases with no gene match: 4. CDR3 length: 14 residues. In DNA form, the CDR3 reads TGTGCCAGCAGCTCTAGCGGGAGGAGCCATGAGCAGTTCTTC. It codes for CASSSSGRSHEQFF.

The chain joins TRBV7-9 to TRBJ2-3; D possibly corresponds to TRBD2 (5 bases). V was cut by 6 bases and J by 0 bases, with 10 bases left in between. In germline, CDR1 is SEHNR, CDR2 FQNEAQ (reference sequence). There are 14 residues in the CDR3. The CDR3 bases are TGTGCCAGCAGTAGAGAGGGAAGCACAGATACGCAGTATTTT. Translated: CASSREGSTDTQYF.

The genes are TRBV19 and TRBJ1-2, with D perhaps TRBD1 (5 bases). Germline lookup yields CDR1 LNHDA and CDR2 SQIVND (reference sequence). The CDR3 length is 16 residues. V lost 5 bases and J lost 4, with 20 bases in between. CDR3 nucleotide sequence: TGTGCCAGTAGTGGGCTGACAGTTGATCGTGGCTATGGCTACACCTTC. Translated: CASSGLTVDRGYGYTF.

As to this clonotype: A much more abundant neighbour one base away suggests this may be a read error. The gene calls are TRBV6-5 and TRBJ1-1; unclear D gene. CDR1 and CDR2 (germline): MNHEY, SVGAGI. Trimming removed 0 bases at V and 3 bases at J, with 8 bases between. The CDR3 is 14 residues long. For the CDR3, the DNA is TGTGCCAGCAGTTACTCCGGACGGTACACTGAAGCTTTCTTT. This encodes CASSYSGRYTEAFF.

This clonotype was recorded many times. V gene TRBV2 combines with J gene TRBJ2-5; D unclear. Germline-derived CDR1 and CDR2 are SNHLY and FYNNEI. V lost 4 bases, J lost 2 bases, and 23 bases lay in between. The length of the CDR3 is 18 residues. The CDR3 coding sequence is TGTGCCAGCAGTGCTCAATTAAATCGTAGAGGAAGTCAAGAGACCCAGTACTTC. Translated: CASSAQLNRRGSQETQYF.

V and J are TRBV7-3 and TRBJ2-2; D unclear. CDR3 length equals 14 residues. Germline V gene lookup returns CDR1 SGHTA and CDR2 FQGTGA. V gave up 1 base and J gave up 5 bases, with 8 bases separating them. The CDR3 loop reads CASSLIPATGELFF. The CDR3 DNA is TGTGCCAGCAGCTTAATCCCAGCGACCGGGGAGCTGTTTTTT. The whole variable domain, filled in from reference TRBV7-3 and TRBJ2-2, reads GAGVSQTPSNKVTEKGKYVELRCDPISGHTALYWYRQSLGQGPEFLIYFQGTGAADDSGLPNDRFFAVRPEGSVSTLKIQRTERGDSAVYLCASSLIPATGELFFGEGSRLTVL.

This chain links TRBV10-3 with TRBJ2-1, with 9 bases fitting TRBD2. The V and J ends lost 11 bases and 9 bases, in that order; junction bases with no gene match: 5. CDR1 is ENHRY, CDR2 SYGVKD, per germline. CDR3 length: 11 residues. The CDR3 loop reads CASAGGVEQFF. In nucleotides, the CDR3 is TGTGCCTCTGCGGGAGGGGTTGAGCAGTTCTTC.

This CDR3 reads CATSDSTLQETQYF. The DNA for the CDR3 is TGTGCCACCAGTGATAGTACACTTCAAGAGACCCAGTACTTC. The V gene is TRBV24-1, the J gene TRBJ2-5, with no clear D. Germline assignment: CDR1 KGHDR and CDR2 SFDVKD. The length of the CDR3 is 14 residues. V lost 3 bases, J lost 2 bases, and 9 bases lay in between.

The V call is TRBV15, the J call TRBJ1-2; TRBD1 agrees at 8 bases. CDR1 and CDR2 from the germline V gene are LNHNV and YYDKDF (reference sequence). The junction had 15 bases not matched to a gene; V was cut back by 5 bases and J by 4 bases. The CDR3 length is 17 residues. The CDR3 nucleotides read TGTGCCACCAGCGTGCCCGGGACAGGAAGCACCGTCTATGGCTACACCTTC. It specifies CATSVPGTGSTVYGYTF. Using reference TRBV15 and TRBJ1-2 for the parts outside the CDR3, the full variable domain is DAMVIQNPRYQVTQFGKPVTLSCSQTLNHNVMYWYQQKSSQAPKLLFHYYDKDFNNEADTPDNFQSRRPNTSFCFLDIRSPGLGDTAMYLCATSVPGTGSTVYGYTFGSGTRLTVV.

CDR3 sequence: CASSLTGTGAYYEQYF. CDR3 nucleotide sequence: TGCGCCAGCAGCTTGACGGGGACAGGCGCCTACTACGAGCAGTACTTC. V usage is TRBV5-1 and J usage is TRBJ2-7, with 8 bases lining up with TRBD1. Germline trimming cut 1 base from V and 3 bases from J; bases unmatched to any gene: 9. Per germline, CDR1 SGHRS and CDR2 YFSETQ. The CDR3 loop spans 16 amino acids.

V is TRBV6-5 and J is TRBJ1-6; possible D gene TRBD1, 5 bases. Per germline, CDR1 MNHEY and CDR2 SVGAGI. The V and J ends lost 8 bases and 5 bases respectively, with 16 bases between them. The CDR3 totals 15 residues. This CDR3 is CASGRGGDNNSPLHF. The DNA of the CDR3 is TGTGCCAGCGGGCGCGGGGGTGACAATAATTCACCCCTCCACTTT.

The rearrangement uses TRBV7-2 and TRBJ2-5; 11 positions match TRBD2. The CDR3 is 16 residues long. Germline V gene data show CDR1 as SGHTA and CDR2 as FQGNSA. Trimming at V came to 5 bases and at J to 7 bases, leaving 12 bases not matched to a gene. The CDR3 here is CASSVQSSGGAGTQYF. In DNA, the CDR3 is TGTGCCAGCAGCGTCCAAAGTAGCGGGGGGGCCGGGACCCAGTACTTC.